Presented here are 17 T cell receptor beta chains from one specimen sequenced in a study of CD8 T cells in Susac syndrome. An amount of RNA that ranged from about 0.45 to 1 ug was reverse transcribed with random hexamers. TCRdb ran MiXCR on the immunoSEQ multiplex PCR reads and lists one entry per CDR3 protein. The data show roughly 150,000 distinct CDR3 sequences, with approximately 95% seen just once and roughly 0.1% held by the top ten. Sequencing was carried out using CD4+ T cells from PBMCs. These receptors were collected from a human donor with multiple sclerosis.

The chain employs TRBV5-1 and TRBJ1-4, with 8 bases matching TRBD1. V trimming: 4 bases; J trimming: 0 bases; junction bases outside the gene matches: 5. CDR3 size: 16 residues. Germline lookup yields CDR1 SGHRS and CDR2 YFSETQ. CDR3 in DNA: TGCGCCAGCAGCCCCGGGACAGGAGCAACTAATGAAAAACTGTTTTTT. It encodes CASSPGTGATNEKLFF.

This chain uses TRBV7-9 with TRBJ2-3; D possibly uses TRBD1 or TRBD2 (5 bases each). The CDR3 loop spans 14 amino acids. V lost 8 bases and J 2 bases, leaving 14 bases between the germline ends. Germline V gives CDR1 SEHNR, CDR2 FQNEAQ (reference sequence). CDR3 residues: CASRDRDPTDTQYF. For the CDR3, the DNA is TGTGCCAGCCGGGACCGGGACCCCACAGATACGCAGTATTTT.

CDR3 region: CASSTRQGSYSYEQYF. In DNA form, the CDR3 reads TGTGCCAGCAGTACCAGACAGGGCTCCTACTCCTACGAGCAGTACTTC. V and J are TRBV27 and TRBJ2-7, with 7 bases identical to TRBD1. Germline CDR1 reads MNHEY; CDR2 reads SMNVEV (reference sequence). The CDR3 covers 16 residues. After removal of 5 bases from V and 0 bases from J, the junction contained 10 bases not matched to a gene.

This clonotype was recorded once. The chain combines TRBV4-2 with TRBJ2-1; D might be TRBD1 (5 bases). This CDR3 is built from 16 residues. V gave up 1 base and J gave up 6 bases, with 16 bases separating them. Germline V gene lookup returns CDR1 LGHNA and CDR2 YNFKEQ. The CDR3, as DNA: TGTGCCAGCAGCCAAGTGGCGGCAGGGTCAGGCAATGAGCAGTTCTTC. Protein: CASSQVAAGSGNEQFF.

V and J are TRBV3-1 and TRBJ2-1; a possible D gene is TRBD2 (6 bases). The CDR3 is 19 residues long. Deletions cut 0 bases from V and 2 bases from J, with 20 bases between. In germline, CDR1 is LGHDT, CDR2 YNNKEL (reference sequence). The CDR3 region is CASSQEEGWSPGAYNEQFF. DNA for the CDR3: TGTGCCAGCAGCCAAGAGGAGGGTTGGTCCCCCGGGGCCTACAATGAGCAGTTCTTC.

This sequence joins TRBV20-1 and TRBJ1-1, with 7 bases that match TRBD1. Unmatched junction bases numbered 7, after V lost 5 bases and J lost 1 base. The germline V gene encodes CDR1 DFQATT and CDR2 SNEGSKA (reference sequence). The CDR3 spans 14 residues. The CDR3 spells CSAPLQGRNTEAFF. The CDR3, as DNA: TGCAGTGCTCCTCTACAGGGGAGGAACACTGAAGCTTTCTTT.

This chain joins TRBV12-3 or TRBV12-4 and TRBJ1-1; no firm D call. Trimming stripped 2 bases from V and 8 bases from J, with 12 bases between. The length of the CDR3 is 13 residues. The CDR3 bases are TGTGCCAGCAGTTTAAGGGCAGAGACGGAAGCTTTCTTT. Translating it yields CASSLRAETEAFF.

The chain recombines TRBV2 with TRBJ1-1; a possible D gene is TRBD1 (6 bases). The V and J ends lost 7 bases and 4 bases respectively, with 7 bases between them. This CDR3 has 11 residues. CDR1 SNHLY and CDR2 FYNNEI come from the germline V gene. The CDR3 reads CASNRATEAFF. Here the CDR3 DNA reads TGTGCCAGCAACAGGGCCACTGAAGCTTTCTTT.

This clonotype was seen only once. The V and J genes are TRBV4-2 and TRBJ1-1; the D gene is possibly TRBD1 (5 bases). The ends were cut back, 0 bases at V and 2 bases at J, with 10 bases in the middle. Germline CDR1 reads LGHNA; CDR2 reads YNFKEQ. The CDR3 extends over 15 amino acids. The CDR3 here is CASSQDTQGNTEAFF. In DNA, the CDR3 is TGTGCCAGCAGCCAAGATACGCAGGGAAACACTGAAGCTTTCTTT.

The V gene is TRBV2, the J gene TRBJ1-5; D is unresolved. Germline V gene sequence: CDR1 SNHLY, CDR2 FYNNEI. V lost 6 bases, J lost 7 bases, and 10 bases lay in between. The length of the CDR3 is 12 residues. For the CDR3, the DNA is TGTGCCAGCAGAACGACTGACCAGCCCCAGCATTTT. Protein sequence: CASRTTDQPQHF. The whole variable domain, filled in from reference TRBV2 and TRBJ1-5, reads EPEVTQTPSHQVTQMGQEVILRCVPISNHLYFYWYRQILGQKVEFLVSFYNNEISEKSEIFDDQFSVERPDGSNFTLKIRSTKLEDSAMYFCASRTTDQPQHFGDGTRLSIL.

This clonotype has a single count. The V and J genes are TRBV9 and TRBJ2-3; no reliable D call. The CDR3 totals 14 residues. V was pared by 0 bases and J by 0 bases, with 5 bases between. The germline CDR1 and CDR2 sequences are SGDLS and YYNGEE. The CDR3 loop is CASSVVGSTDTQYF. DNA for the CDR3: TGTGCCAGCAGCGTAGTGGGGAGCACAGATACGCAGTATTTT.

The chain recombines TRBV4-3 with TRBJ2-3; D gene ambiguous. Germline V gene sequence: CDR1 LGHNA, CDR2 YSLEER. V was cut by 0 bases and J by 5 bases, with 18 bases left in between. The length of the CDR3 is 17 residues. The CDR3 region is CASSQDWSQVAVDTQYF. The CDR3 nucleotides read TGCGCCAGCAGCCAAGATTGGTCGCAGGTAGCAGTAGATACGCAGTATTTT.

The V gene is TRBV28, the J gene TRBJ2-5, with D perhaps TRBD1 (6 bases). V was pared by 2 bases and J by 5 bases, with 9 bases between. CDR3 length: 13 amino acids. CDR1 is MDHEN, CDR2 SYDVKM, per germline. The CDR3 region has the DNA TGTGCCAGCAGTTTAAACCAGGGGGAGACCCAGTACTTC. This encodes CASSLNQGETQYF. The variable domain in full, completed from reference TRBV28 and TRBJ2-5, reads DVKVTQSSRYLVKRTGEKVFLECVQDMDHENMFWYRQDPGLGLRLIYFSYDVKMKEKGDIPEGYSVSREKKERFSLILESASTNQTSMYLCASSLNQGETQYFGPGTRLLVL.

The rearrangement uses TRBV6-5 and TRBJ1-2, with a tentative D call TRBD1 (6 bases). CDR1 MNHEY and CDR2 SVGAGI come from the germline V gene. Trimming took 0 bases from V and 8 from J, leaving 13 bases between them. The CDR3 runs to 14 residues. CDR3 bases: TGTGCCAGCAGTTACTCCTACAGGGTTGGCGGCTACACCTTC. It encodes CASSYSYRVGGYTF.

The rearrangement uses TRBV30 and TRBJ2-5; tentatively, D is TRBD1 (5 bases). There are 11 residues in the CDR3. V lost 1 base to trimming and J lost 9 bases, with 9 bases between them. In germline, CDR1 is GTSNPN, CDR2 SVGIG (reference sequence). The CDR3 region has the DNA TGTGCCTGGAGTGGACAGCGCGCCCAGTACTTC. This sequence encodes CAWSGQRAQYF.

The V and J genes are TRBV21-1 and TRBJ2-1; TRBD2, as called in the table, went unchecked against the DNA. TRBV21-1 is a listed pseudogene. CDR3 length: 18 residues. The CDR3 loop reads CASSNTGTSGREYNEQFF. DNA for the CDR3: TGTGCCAGCAGCAACACCGGGACTAGCGGGAGGGAGTACAATGAGCAGTTCTTC.

CDR3 DNA sequence: TGTGCCTGGAGCGGGACAGCCAGCTCTGGAAACACCATATATTTT. It translates to CAWSGTASSGNTIYF. This chain joins TRBV30 and TRBJ1-3; 7 bases are shared with TRBD1. This CDR3 contains 15 residues. Germline-derived CDR1 and CDR2 are GTSNPN and SVGIG (reference sequence). The ends lost 3 bases at V and 0 bases at J; junction bases unmatched: 5. Drawing the rest from reference TRBV30 and TRBJ1-3, the complete variable domain is SQTIHQWPATLVQPVGSPLSLECTVEGTSNPNLYWYRQAAGRGLQLLFYSVGIGQISSEVPQNLSASRPQDRQFILSSKKLLLSDSGFYLCAWSGTASSGNTIYFGEGSWLTVV.